The clone carrying this TCR beta chain was found a few times. What was sequenced were expressed TCRB transcripts, since all of the isolated RNA had been reverse transcribed. Produced via immunoSEQ multiplex PCR; TCRdb's table is partial and in-frame only. This table holds around 430,000 clones, approximately 28% found once. The sample comes from a study of beta chain features in type 1 diabetes. Study-wide background: There were approximately 100,000,000 sorted cells examined across all samples.

The CDR3 totals 15 residues. Looked up from germline, CDR1 is SGHTA and CDR2 is FQGNSA. After removal of 2 bases from V and 1 base from J, the junction contained 0 bases not matched to a gene. This TCR derives from a man aged 18-30 years in good health. Sequencing was performed on naive CD4+ T cells from blood. V usage is TRBV7-2 and J usage is TRBJ2-3; 10 nucleotides line up with TRBD2. The CDR3 nucleotides are TGTGCCAGCAGCTTACTAGCGGGAGGCACAGATACGCAGTATTTT. This translates into CASSLLAGGTDTQYF.